The clone carrying this TCR beta chain has a handful of counts. Its antigen is currently unknown. The data are from a study of T-cell reconstitution after alpha-beta-depleted transplantation in children. Findings of the study overall: From newly produced T cells came most of the T-cell counts and diversity one year after transplant. Where alpha-beta T cells came from about two months after transplant was reportedly several hundred expanded graft clones.

Construction of the TCRbeta library involved unique molecular identifiers. MiXCR, applied by TCRdb to the PCR reads, yields one record per CDR3 protein. The sample has fewer than 550,000 distinct CDR3 sequences, approximately 10% seen once. This TCR derives from a female patient aged 2-9 years who had a stem cell transplant for aplastic anemia, so the T cells may come from the graft donor. This specimen was PBMCs, mostly from graft donor cells, taken 180 days after TCRalphabeta/CD19-depleted stem cell transplant.

This chain's CDR3 is CASSPRGLAGEDEQFF. In DNA, the CDR3 is TGTGCCAGCTCACCACGGGGACTAGCGGGAGAGGATGAGCAGTTCTTC. The rearrangement links TRBV18 to TRBJ2-1; 14 nucleotides agree with TRBD2. Germline CDR1 reads KGHSH; CDR2 reads LQKENI. The junction had 4 bases not matched to a gene; V was cut back by 1 base and J by 8 bases. The CDR3 is 16 residues long. The variable domain in full, completed from reference TRBV18 and TRBJ2-1, reads NAGVMQNPRHLVRRRGQEARLRCSPMKGHSHVYWYRQLPEEGLKFMVYLQKENIIDESGMPKERFSAEFPKEGPSILRIQQVVRGDSAAYFCASSPRGLAGEDEQFFGPGTRLTVL.